This TCR beta chain was captured by sequencing in a study (dated by TCRdb to 2015 to 2017). For context, the study as a whole: The study examined whether tumor-infiltrating Tregs in breast cancer are drawn from blood Tregs or arise in situ by conversion from other CD4+ T cell subsets. Results the study describes overall, beyond this receptor: The TCR gene usage of tumor memory CD4+ T cells clustered together with blood and lymph node memory CD4+ cells and with lymph node naive CD4+ cells. Rather than covering whole repertoires, validation in the larger cohort was restricted to a single TCR beta V-J rearrangement. The TCR alpha and beta sequences of tumor-infiltrating Tregs showed the greatest overlap with tumor naive CD4+ T cells, followed by blood naive CD4+ T cells.

From the cysteine up to the phenylalanine, the CDR3 has a length of 13 residues. The retained sequence is limited to the CDR3, 39 bases, with the frame set at the first base. V is reduced by 3 bases and J by 7 bases, leaving a spacing of 11 bases between them. Amplification of full-length TCR variable regions was done by 5' RACE PCR using constant-region reverse primers, and this step was followed by semi-nested PCR with Nested Universal Primer A. Using the ReliaPrep RNA Cell Miniprep System, total RNA was extracted, and the SMARTer RACE 5'/3' Kit was then used to reverse transcribe the RNA into 5'RACE-ready cDNA. Multiplex adaptors were used to barcode the full-length TCR alpha and beta libraries, which were then sequenced on an Illumina MiSeq. As for how the authors treated the data: For each of nine subset-tissue groups, sequencing data from the five patients were combined, and the groups were compared by unsupervised clustering of TCR gene usage. The Morisita-Horn index, with shared sequences weighted by their contribution to each repertoire, was used to calculate repertoire similarity. TCRdb reanalyzed the raw reads on its own, using fastp at Q25 for trimming and MiXCR for clone calling, and kept in-frame beta chains. Entries are consolidated by CDR3 protein sequence, retaining the most common genes and DNA. Clone size and V and J calls follow TCRdb, not the original study. This sample comprises under 65,000 distinct CDR3 sequences, around 26% of them detected only once. 3% to 3.5% of the sample rests with the top ten.

CD4+CD45RO+CD25- cells were isolated as memory CD4+ T cells. Tregs, naive and memory CD4+ T cells from tumor, blood and ipsilateral draining lymph nodes of five breast cancer patients underwent full-length TCR alpha and beta sequencing. Tumor tissue, along with lymph nodes from ipsilateral axillary dissection, was perfused with PBS, minced, and then digested using collagenase I and hyaluronidase. A purity exceeding 90% was confirmed by FACS for the sorted cell populations. Note on this clonotype: Its antigen is still unknown. Per-base qualities were not stored, and no clone one base away is much larger.

This clonotype originated in a female donor with breast cancer. Here the chain combines TRBV12-3 or TRBV12-4 and TRBJ2-3; the D segment cannot be called with confidence. The source material was tumor-infiltrating memory CD4+ T cells sorted from the breast tumor. The sample's cell subset or site, from its label and the paper: memory CD4+ T cells, CD4+CD45RO+CD25-. The CDR3 sequence is CASSFPPQNTQYF. The DNA sequence is TGTGCCAGCAGTTTCCCACCGCAAAATACGCAGTATTTT.